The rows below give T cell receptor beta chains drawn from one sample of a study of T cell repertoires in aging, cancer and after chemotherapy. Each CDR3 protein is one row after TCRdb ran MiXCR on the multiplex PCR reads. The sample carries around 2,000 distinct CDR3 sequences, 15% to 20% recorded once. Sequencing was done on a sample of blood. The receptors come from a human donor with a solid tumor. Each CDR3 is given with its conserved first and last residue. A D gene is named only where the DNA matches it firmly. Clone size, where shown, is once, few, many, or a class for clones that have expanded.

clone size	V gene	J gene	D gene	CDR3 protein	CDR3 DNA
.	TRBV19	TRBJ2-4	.	CASRGGWDIQYF	TGTGCCAGTAGAGGAGGGTGGGACATTCAGTACTTC
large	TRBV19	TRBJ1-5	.	CASSITSSRPQHF	TGTGCCAGTAGTATCACCAGTAGTAGGCCCCAGCATTTT
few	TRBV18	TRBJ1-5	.	CASSPSENQPQHF	TGTGCCAGCTCACCATCTGAAAATCAGCCCCAGCATTTT
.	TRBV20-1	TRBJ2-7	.	CSARDLGRPSAEQYF	TGCAGTGCTAGAGATCTCGGTCGACCTAGCGCCGAGCAGTACTTC
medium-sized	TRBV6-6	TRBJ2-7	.	CASSPAYEQYF	TGTGCCAGCAGCCCGGCCTACGAGCAGTACTTC
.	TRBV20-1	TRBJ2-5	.	CSARDLQSQETQYF	TGCAGTGCTAGAGATTTACAAAGCCAAGAGACCCAGTACTTC